This T cell receptor beta chain derives from a study of blood T cell repertoires in COVID-19. The CDR3 has 16 residues. The germline V gene encodes CDR1 MNHEY and CDR2 SVGAGI. Trimming removed 0 bases at V and 3 bases at J, with 15 bases between. Clones were sequenced by immunoSEQ multiplex PCR, and TCRdb holds only the in-frame ones, with some missing. The repertoire includes under 200,000 clones, 65% to 90% of them detected once, and 1.5% to 1.9% sits in the top ten. The sample consisted of peripheral blood. The chain employs TRBV6-5 and TRBJ2-7, with a weak D call TRBD2 (5 bases). The receptor was derived from a human donor in a cohort sampled during active COVID-19. The CDR3 sequence is CASSYSTVNGGYEQYF. The CDR3 DNA reads TGTGCCAGCAGTTACTCAACGGTGAACGGAGGCTACGAGCAGTACTTC.